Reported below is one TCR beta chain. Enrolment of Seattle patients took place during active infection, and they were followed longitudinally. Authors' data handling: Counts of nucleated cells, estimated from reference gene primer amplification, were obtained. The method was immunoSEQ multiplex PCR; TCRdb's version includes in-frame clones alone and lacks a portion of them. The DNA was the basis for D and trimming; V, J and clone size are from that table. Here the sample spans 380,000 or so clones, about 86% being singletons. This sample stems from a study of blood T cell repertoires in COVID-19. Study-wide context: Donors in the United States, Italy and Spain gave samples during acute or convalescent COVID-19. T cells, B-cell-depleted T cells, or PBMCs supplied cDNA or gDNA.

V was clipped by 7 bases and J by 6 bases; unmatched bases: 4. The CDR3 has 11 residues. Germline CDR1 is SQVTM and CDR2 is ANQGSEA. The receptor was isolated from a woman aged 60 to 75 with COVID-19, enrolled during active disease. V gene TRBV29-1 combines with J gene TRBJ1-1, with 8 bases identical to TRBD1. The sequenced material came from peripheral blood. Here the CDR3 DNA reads TGCAGCGCAGACAGGGGCTCTGAAGCTTTCTTT. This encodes CSADRGSEAFF.